A selection of T cell receptor beta chains follows, all from one sample in a study of CD4 T cells in relation to SARS-CoV-2 and coronaviruses. The table came from immunoSEQ multiplex PCR; TCRdb's copy has only in-frame clones and leaves some out. The sample lists tens of thousands of clones; 77% were seen once. Their cognate antigens are unknown. Sequenced sample: memory CD4+ T cells from PBMCs, cultured in vitro. The receptor set was obtained from an adult with COVID-19. Both conserved end residues are part of each CDR3. D genes are given only for firm matches. Clone size is not always given. Where it is, it says once, few, many or a class for expanded clones.

j_gene | d_gene | abundance | v_gene | CDR3nt | CDR3aa
TRBJ2-3 | TRBD1 | NA | TRBV5-1 | TGCGCCAGCAGCCCCGTAGGACAGGGCCCAGATACGCAGTATTTT | CASSPVGQGPDTQYF
TRBJ2-2 | TRBD2 | NA | TRBV5-1 | TGCGCCAGCAGCTTGGGGACTAGCGGGATGAGGACCGGGGAGCTGTTTTTT | CASSLGTSGMRTGELFF
TRBJ2-1 | TRBD2 | NA | TRBV9 | TGTGCCAGCAGCGGAGCGGGATACAATGAGCAGTTCTTC | CASSGAGYNEQFF
TRBJ2-1 | TRBD2 | NA | TRBV29-1 | TGCAGCGTTTTGACTAGCGGGAGGGCCTATGAGCAGTTCTTC | CSVLTSGRAYEQFF
TRBJ1-5 | TRBD1 | NA | TRBV5-5 | TGTGCCAGCAGCCGGACAGGTGATAGCAATCAGCCCCAGCATTTT | CASSRTGDSNQPQHF
TRBJ2-2 | TRBD2 | NA | TRBV7-7 | TGTGCCAGCAGCCCGGGACTAGCGAACACCGGGGAGCTGTTTTTT | CASSPGLANTGELFF
TRBJ1-2 | NA | NA | TRBV12-3/TRBV12-4 | TGTGCCAGCAGTAATGCCCCGGACGGCTACACCTTC | CASSNAPDGYTF
TRBJ2-7 | TRBD2 | NA | TRBV5-1 | TGCGCCAGCAAAGACGCTAGCGGGACCTACGAGCAGTACTTC | CASKDASGTYEQYF
TRBJ1-1 | NA | NA | TRBV19 | TGTGCCAGTAGTATAGCTAACAGGGTGGCTGAAGCTTTCTTT | CASSIANRVAEAFF
TRBJ2-1 | TRBD2 | once | TRBV7-8 | TGTGCCAGCAGCTTCAATAGCGGGAGGATCAATGAGCAGTTCTTC | CASSFNSGRINEQFF
TRBJ2-2 | TRBD2 | NA | TRBV30 | TGTGCCTGGAGTAAAGCCGGGACTAGCGAGGCCGGGGAGCTGTTTTTT | CAWSKAGTSEAGELFF
TRBJ2-7 | NA | few | TRBV5-4 | TGTGCCAGCACCCTTCGGGGGAAATCTTGGGAGCAGTACTTC | CASTLRGKSWEQYF
TRBJ1-1 | NA | NA | TRBV7-9 | TGTGCCAGCAGCTTAAGCAGGGTTGGGAACACTGAAGCTTTCTTT | CASSLSRVGNTEAFF
TRBJ1-1 | TRBD1 | few | TRBV27 | TGTGCCAGCAGAGCGGGACAGGGCGCTGAAGCTTTCTTT | CASRAGQGAEAFF
TRBJ2-7 | TRBD1 | NA | TRBV30 | TGTGCCTGGAGTGTAAACAGGGGGCTCGACGAGCAGTACTTC | CAWSVNRGLDEQYF
TRBJ2-2 | NA | NA | TRBV24-1 | TGTGCCACCAGTGATTTGGTAGGGGGACGGAACACCGGGGAGCTGTTTTTT | CATSDLVGGRNTGELFF
TRBJ2-3 | NA | NA | TRBV28 | TGTGCCAGCAGTTTAAGTGGGCAGGGTGGCACAGATACGCAGTATTTT | CASSLSGQGGTDTQYF
TRBJ1-6 | TRBD1 | NA | TRBV6-4 | TGTGCCAGCAGTTACCTAGGACAGGGTGGTTCACCCCTCCACTTT | CASSYLGQGGSPLHF
TRBJ1-6 | NA | few | TRBV15 | TGTGCCACCAGCAGGTCGAATAATTCACCCCTCCACTTT | CATSRSNNSPLHF
TRBJ1-5 | NA | NA | TRBV27 | TGTGCCAGCAGTTTAGAAGGAGGCAATCAGCCCCAGCATTTT | CASSLEGGNQPQHF
TRBJ2-1 | TRBD2 | NA | TRBV5-4 | TGTGCCAGCAGCTTCTCACTGACTAGCGGGGTGAGCTCCTACAATGAGCAGTTCTTC | CASSFSLTSGVSSYNEQFF
TRBJ1-1 | TRBD1 | once | TRBV20-1 | TGCAGTGCTAGTCAAGAGACAGGGGCAAGGGCTGAAGCTTTCTTT | CSASQETGARAEAFF
TRBJ1-5 | TRBD1 | NA | TRBV6-1 | TGTGCCAGCAGTGAAGTTGGGGGACAGCAGTATAGCAATCAGCCCCAGCATTTT | CASSEVGGQQYSNQPQHF
TRBJ1-6 | NA | few | TRBV10-3 | TGTGCCATCACCACAGGCAATTCACCCCTCCACTTT | CAITTGNSPLHF
TRBJ1-5 | NA | NA | TRBV19 | TGTGCCAGTAGTATAGTAAATCAGCCCCAGCATTTT | CASSIVNQPQHF
TRBJ1-3 | NA | few | TRBV7-7 | TGTGCTAGCACCCCCCTTGGGACTGGAAACACCATATATTTT | CASTPLGTGNTIYF
TRBJ2-3 | NA | once | TRBV13 | TGTGCCAGCAGCCGTCGGTTAGCACCCACAGATACGCAGTATTTT | CASSRRLAPTDTQYF
TRBJ1-6 | NA | few | TRBV7-2 | TGTGCCAGCAGCCCCGATAATTCACCCCTCCACTTT | CASSPDNSPLHF
TRBJ1-2 | TRBD1 | NA | TRBV15 | TGTGCCACCAGCCCGGGACAGGCGGACTATGGCTACACCTTC | CATSPGQADYGYTF
TRBJ2-2 | TRBD2 | NA | TRBV6-4 | TGTGCCCAGCATTTGTTTCGGACTAGCGGACCGAGGCGCACCGGGGAGCTGTTTTTT | CAQHLFRTSGPRRTGELFF
TRBJ2-2 | NA | NA | TRBV18 | TGTGCCAGCTCACCGAGGGAGACAGCGAACACCGGGGAGCTGTTTTTT | CASSPRETANTGELFF
TRBJ2-7 | TRBD1 | NA | TRBV10-3 | TGTGCCATCAGTGGGGACAGGGACTCTGGCGAGCAGTACTTC | CAISGDRDSGEQYF
TRBJ2-7 | NA | few | TRBV5-1 | TGCGCCAGCAGCTTGGTAGCTTCGGTTAACGAGCAGTACTTC | CASSLVASVNEQYF
TRBJ1-1 | TRBD1 | NA | TRBV5-1 | TGCGCCAGCAGCTTGTACCCGGGACAGGGTGGGACTGAAGCTTTCTTT | CASSLYPGQGGTEAFF
TRBJ1-1 | NA | NA | TRBV6-2/TRBV6-3 | TGTGCCAGCAGTTCTCAAGGGAACACTGAAGCTTTCTTT | CASSSQGNTEAFF
TRBJ2-6 | NA | NA | TRBV6-4 | TGTGCCAGCAGGCCCGGACACGGCCTCGCAGGGGCCAACGTCCTGACTTTC | CASRPGHGLAGANVLTF
TRBJ2-7 | NA | NA | TRBV28 | TGTGCCAGCAGTTTACGATACGAGCAGTACTTC | CASSLRYEQYF
TRBJ1-5 | NA | NA | TRBV6-1 | TGTGCCAGCAGTGAATTTGGCAGGCTTTGGGACAATCAGCCCCAGCATTTT | CASSEFGRLWDNQPQHF
TRBJ2-5 | NA | once | TRBV6-5 | TGTGCCAGCAGTTCACACCGGGACATGGAGACCCAGTACTTC | CASSSHRDMETQYF
TRBJ2-3 | NA | NA | TRBV7-2 | TGTGCCAGCAGCTTAGTTGAAATGGCAGGTTTAATAGATACGCAGTATTTT | CASSLVEMAGLIDTQYF
TRBJ2-3 | TRBD2 | NA | TRBV30 | TGTGCCTGGAGTGTATGGGGACTAGCGGGACGCACAGATACGCAGTATTTT | CAWSVWGLAGRTDTQYF
TRBJ2-7 | NA | few | TRBV25-1 | TGTGCCAGCAGTGATCAGGGAGACAAACCGTACGAGCAGTACTTC | CASSDQGDKPYEQYF
TRBJ2-7 | TRBD2 | NA | TRBV4-3 | TGCGCCAGCAGCCAGGAAGGACTAGCCGGGACCTACGAGCAGTACTTC | CASSQEGLAGTYEQYF
TRBJ2-1 | NA | NA | TRBV24-1 | TGTGCCACCAGCGGGGCCTCCTACAATGAGCAGTTCTTC | CATSGASYNEQFF
TRBJ2-3 | NA | NA | TRBV19 | TGTGCCAGTAGTATGGGGTGGACAGATACGCAGTATTTT | CASSMGWTDTQYF
TRBJ2-3 | NA | NA | TRBV12-3/TRBV12-4 | TGTGCCAGCACCACATCAGGAGATACGCAGTATTTT | CASTTSGDTQYF
TRBJ1-2 | NA | NA | TRBV7-8 | TGTGCCAGCAGCTTAGGGGGGGGCAGTCCTCCCTATGGCTACACCTTC | CASSLGGGSPPYGYTF
TRBJ2-3 | TRBD1 | NA | TRBV6-5 | TGTGCCAGCAGTTACCGCGGGACAGGAGCAGATACGCAGTATTTT | CASSYRGTGADTQYF
TRBJ1-5 | TRBD1 | once | TRBV3-1/TRBV3-2 | TGTGCCAGCAGCCATCAGGGGGCCCCAAAATATAGCAATCAGCCCCAGCATTTT | CASSHQGAPKYSNQPQHF
TRBJ1-2 | NA | NA | TRBV18 | TGTGCCAGCTCATTGGGGTCCGGCTATGGCTACACCTTC | CASSLGSGYGYTF